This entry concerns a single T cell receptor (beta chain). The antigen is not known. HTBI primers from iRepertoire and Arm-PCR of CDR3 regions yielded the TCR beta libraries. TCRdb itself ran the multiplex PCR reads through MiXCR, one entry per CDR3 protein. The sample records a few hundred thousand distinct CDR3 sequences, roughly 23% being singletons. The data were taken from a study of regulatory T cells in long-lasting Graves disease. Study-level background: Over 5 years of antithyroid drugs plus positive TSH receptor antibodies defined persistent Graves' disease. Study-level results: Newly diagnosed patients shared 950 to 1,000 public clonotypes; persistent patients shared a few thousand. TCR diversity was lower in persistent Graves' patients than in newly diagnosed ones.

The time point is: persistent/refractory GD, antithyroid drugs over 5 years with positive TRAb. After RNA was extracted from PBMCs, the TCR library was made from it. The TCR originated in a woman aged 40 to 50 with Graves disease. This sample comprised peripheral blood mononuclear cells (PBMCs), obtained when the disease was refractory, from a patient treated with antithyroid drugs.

In nucleotides, the CDR3 is TGCAGTGCTAGAGAGGTCTCCAACACCGGGGAGCTGTTTTTT. Amino acid sequence: CSAREVSNTGELFF. The chain has TRBV20-1 and TRBJ2-2; D call uncertain. V gave up 0 bases and J gave up 2 bases, with 7 bases separating them. In germline, CDR1 is DFQATT, CDR2 SNEGSKA (reference sequence). This CDR3 contains 14 residues.